This is a list of T cell receptor beta chains from one sample in a study of post-analysis software for immune sequencing data. TCRdb itself ran the PCR reads through MiXCR, one entry per CDR3 protein. The table has approximately 440,000 distinct CDR3 sequences, under 55% seen once; the top ten hold over 10%. Sequencing was carried out using blood. The receptors derive from a girl aged 5 to 17 with multiple sclerosis. CDR3s leave out the opening cysteine and the closing phenylalanine or tryptophan.

v_gene: TRBV5-1
CDR3aa: ASSLEARQF

v_gene: TRBV13
CDR3aa: ASSLAWTSGSTDTQY

v_gene: TRBV6-5
CDR3aa: ASSYESGRGLYNEQF

v_gene: TRBV20-1
CDR3aa: SARWGNTEAF

v_gene: TRBV5-1
CDR3aa: ASSTDPSGRANEQF

v_gene: TRBV6-2/TRBV6-3
CDR3aa: ASTSGQKNTEAF

v_gene: TRBV7-3
CDR3aa: ASSLIRCGLADNNEQF

v_gene: TRBV20-1
CDR3aa: SAFHDRVREKLF

v_gene: TRBV20-1
CDR3aa: SVSVGLYYEQY

v_gene: TRBV6-1
CDR3aa: ASSPRTSHILEQF

v_gene: TRBV7-3
CDR3aa: ASSVGLGETQY

v_gene: TRBV10-1
CDR3aa: ASSEPETGSYNEQF

v_gene: TRBV7-2
CDR3aa: ASSPTGENQPQH

v_gene: TRBV7-9
CDR3aa: ASSSQGDTEAF

v_gene: TRBV28
CDR3aa: ASTDSGIGNSPLH

v_gene: TRBV6-5
CDR3aa: ASSLMPGPSNEQF